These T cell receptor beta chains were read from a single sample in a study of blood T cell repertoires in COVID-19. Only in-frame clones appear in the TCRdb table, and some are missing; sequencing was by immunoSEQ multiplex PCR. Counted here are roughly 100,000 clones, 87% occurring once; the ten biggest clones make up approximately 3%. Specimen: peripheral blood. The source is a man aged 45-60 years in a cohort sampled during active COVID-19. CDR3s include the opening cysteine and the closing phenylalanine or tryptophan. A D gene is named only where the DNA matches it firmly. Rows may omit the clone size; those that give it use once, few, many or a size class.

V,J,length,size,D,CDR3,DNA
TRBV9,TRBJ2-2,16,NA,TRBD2,CASSVNSGGTPGELFF,TGTGCCAGCAGCGTGAATAGCGGGGGTACGCCCGGGGAGCTGTTTTTT
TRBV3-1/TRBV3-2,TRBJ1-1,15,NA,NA,CASSQVPGSNTEAFF,TGTGCCAGCAGCCAAGTTCCGGGATCGAACACTGAAGCTTTCTTT
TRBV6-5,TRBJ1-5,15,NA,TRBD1,CASSRQGRSNQPQHF,TGTGCCAGCAGTAGACAGGGTAGGAGCAATCAGCCCCAGCATTTT
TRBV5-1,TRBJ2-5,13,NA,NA,CASSWEKDSDNYF,TGCGCCAGCAGCTGGGAGAAGGACAGCGACAATTACTTC
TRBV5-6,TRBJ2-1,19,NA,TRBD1,CASSLKWDRAFSSYNEQFF,TGTGCCAGCAGCTTGAAATGGGACAGGGCCTTTAGCTCCTACAATGAGCAGTTCTTC
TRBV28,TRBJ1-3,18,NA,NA,CASSFGVRVMLSGNTIYF,TGTGCCAGCAGTTTCGGGGTGAGGGTCATGCTCTCTGGAAACACCATATATTTT
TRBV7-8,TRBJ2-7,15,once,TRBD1,CASSPRDSLAYEQYF,TGTGCCAGCAGCCCCCGGGACAGCCTAGCCTACGAGCAGTACTTC
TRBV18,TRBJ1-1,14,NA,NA,CASSPLGMNTEAFF,TGTGCCAGCTCACCCTTGGGCATGAACACTGAAGCTTTCTTT
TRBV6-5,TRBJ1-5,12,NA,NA,CASSRPSQPQHF,TGTGCCAGCAGCCGCCCTAGTCAGCCCCAGCATTTT
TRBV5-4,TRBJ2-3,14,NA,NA,CASSLGGSTDTQYF,TGTGCCAGCAGCTTAGGCGGCAGCACAGATACGCAGTATTTT
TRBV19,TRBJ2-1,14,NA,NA,CASSTSLTGLEQFF,TGTGCCAGTAGTACCTCCCTAACAGGGCTCGAGCAGTTCTTC
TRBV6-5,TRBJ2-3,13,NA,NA,CASSPPGGPKQYF,TGTGCCAGCAGTCCTCCCGGGGGGCCCAAGCAGTATTTT
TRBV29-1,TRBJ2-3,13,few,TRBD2,CSGDRGGTDTQYF,TGCAGCGGAGACCGGGGGGGCACAGATACGCAGTATTTT
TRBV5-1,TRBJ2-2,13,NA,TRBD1,CASSFQGDGELFF,TGCGCCAGCAGCTTTCAGGGGGACGGGGAGCTGTTTTTT
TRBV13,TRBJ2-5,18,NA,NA,CASSLLMGARLEEETQYF,TGTGCCAGCAGCCTCCTAATGGGGGCCCGATTAGAAGAAGAGACCCAGTACTTC
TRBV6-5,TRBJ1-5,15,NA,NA,CASDQGRAARQPQHF,TGTGCCAGCGACCAAGGGCGGGCGGCGCGACAGCCCCAGCATTTT
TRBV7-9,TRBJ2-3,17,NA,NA,CASSSTVPGTTGDTQYF,TGTGCCAGCAGCTCGACGGTTCCCGGGACGACAGGAGATACGCAGTATTTT
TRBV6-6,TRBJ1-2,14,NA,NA,CASSYRQGGDGYTF,TGTGCCAGCAGTTACAGGCAGGGAGGGGATGGCTACACCTTC
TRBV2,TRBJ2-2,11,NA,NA,CASKGTGELFF,TGTGCCAGCAAGGGGACCGGGGAGCTGTTTTTT
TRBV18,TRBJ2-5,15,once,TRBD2,CASSPIAGGQETQYF,TGTGCCAGCTCGCCAATCGCGGGGGGTCAAGAGACCCAGTACTTC